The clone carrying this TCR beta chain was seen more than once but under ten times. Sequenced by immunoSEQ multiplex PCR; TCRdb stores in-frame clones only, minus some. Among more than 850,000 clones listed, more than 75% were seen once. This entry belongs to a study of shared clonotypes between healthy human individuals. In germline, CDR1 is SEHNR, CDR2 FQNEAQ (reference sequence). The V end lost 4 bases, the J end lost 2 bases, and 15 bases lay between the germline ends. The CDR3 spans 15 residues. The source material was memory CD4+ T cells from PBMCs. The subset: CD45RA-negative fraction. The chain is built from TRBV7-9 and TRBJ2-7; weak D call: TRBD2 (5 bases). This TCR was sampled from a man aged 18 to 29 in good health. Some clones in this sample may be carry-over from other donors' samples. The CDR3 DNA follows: TGTGCCAGCAGCTCCTTCGGACGAGCGGCCTACGAGCAGTACTTC. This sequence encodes CASSSFGRAAYEQYF.